A selection of T cell receptor beta chains follows, all from one sample in a study of OX40 agonist ivuxolimab in advanced cancers. Here immunoSEQ multiplex PCR was the method, and the copy in TCRdb shows in-frame clones only, minus some. The sample gives about 99,000 clones, roughly 95% of which show up once; 2% to 2.5% is in the top ten. The sequencing here drew on CD4+ or CD8+ T cells sorted from blood, taken in a trial of the OX40 agonist ivuxolimab. These receptor sequences come from an adult with an advanced solid tumor such as melanoma, head and neck, liver or kidney cancer. The CDR3 runs from the conserved cysteine through the conserved F or W. A D gene is named only where the DNA matches it firmly. Clone size is given for some rows only: seen once, a few or many times, or a class if the clone is expanded.

CDR3nt | CDR3aa | v_gene | abundance | j_gene | d_gene
TGTGCCATCATGACAGGGAACTATGGCTACACCTTC | CAIMTGNYGYTF | TRBV10-3 | NA | TRBJ1-2 | TRBD1
TGTGCCAGCGCAGCGGGACAGGGGTCGTATGGCTACACCTTC | CASAAGQGSYGYTF | TRBV7-6 | NA | TRBJ1-2 | TRBD1
TGCGCCAGCAGCCAAGAGAACCAAGAGACCCAGTACTTC | CASSQENQETQYF | TRBV4-1 | NA | TRBJ2-5 | NA
TGTGCCAGCAGTTTTTACAGGACCTACGAGCAGTACTTC | CASSFYRTYEQYF | TRBV28 | few | TRBJ2-7 | NA
TGTGCCACCAGCAGAGATATGGACAGGTCCTACGAGCAGTACTTC | CATSRDMDRSYEQYF | TRBV15 | NA | TRBJ2-7 | TRBD1
TGTGCCAGCAGCTTGGTGGCTAGCTACGAGCAGTACTTC | CASSLVASYEQYF | TRBV5-8 | NA | TRBJ2-7 | NA
TGCAGCGTTGAGGTGGGGACTAGCGGGGGATTCACAGATACGCAGTATTTT | CSVEVGTSGGFTDTQYF | TRBV29-1 | NA | TRBJ2-3 | TRBD2
TGTGCCACCAGCAGAGATTTAGGGCTGGGGGAGCAGTTCTTC | CATSRDLGLGEQFF | TRBV15 | NA | TRBJ2-1 | NA
TGTGCCAGCAGTTCTCCGGACAAGGTGTACGGCTACGAGCAGTGCTTC | CASSSPDKVYGYEQCF | TRBV28 | NA | TRBJ2-7 | NA
TGTGCCAGCAGTATAGGGACTAGCGGGTTCTATGAGCAGTTCTTC | CASSIGTSGFYEQFF | TRBV27 | NA | TRBJ2-1 | TRBD2
TGTGCCAGTAGTATAGAGGATGGAAGCTCCTATAATTCACCCCTCCACTTT | CASSIEDGSSYNSPLHF | TRBV19 | once | TRBJ1-6 | NA
TGTGCCAGCAGCCCATGGACTAGCGGGACCGATGAGCAGTTCTTC | CASSPWTSGTDEQFF | TRBV14 | NA | TRBJ2-1 | TRBD2
TGTGCCAGTAGCCGGACTAGCGGGGGGGCAGATACGCAGTATTTT | CASSRTSGGADTQYF | TRBV19 | NA | TRBJ2-3 | TRBD2
TGTGCCAGCAGAATAGCCCTGAGCTCCTACAATGAGCAGTTCTTC | CASRIALSSYNEQFF | TRBV6-5 | once | TRBJ2-1 | NA
TGCGCCAGCAGCCAAGGACAGGGGCACACTGAAGCTTTCTTT | CASSQGQGHTEAFF | TRBV4-1 | NA | TRBJ1-1 | TRBD1
TGTGCCAGCAGCTCAGAGGGTTTTAACGAGCAGTACTTC | CASSSEGFNEQYF | TRBV9 | NA | TRBJ2-7 | NA
TGTGCCAGCAGCTCCGGACTAGCCCACAATGAGCAGTTCTTC | CASSSGLAHNEQFF | TRBV6-5 | NA | TRBJ2-1 | TRBD2
TGTGCCAGCAGCCTGCAAATGACTTTTAACACAGATACGCAGTATTTT | CASSLQMTFNTDTQYF | TRBV4-2 | once | TRBJ2-3 | NA
TGTGCCAGCAGCTTGGCCGGGGGGACAATCGGGGCCGTATACGAGCAGTACTTC | CASSLAGGTIGAVYEQYF | TRBV5-6 | NA | TRBJ2-7 | NA
TGTGCCAGCAGCTATCCGACGGAGAACTATGGCTACACCTTC | CASSYPTENYGYTF | TRBV13 | NA | TRBJ1-2 | NA
TGTGCCAGCAGCATGGGGACAGGGAACTATGGCTACACCTTC | CASSMGTGNYGYTF | TRBV9 | NA | TRBJ1-2 | TRBD1
TGTGCCAGCAGCGCTAGTCGGGGGCCCGGGGAGCTGTTTTTT | CASSASRGPGELFF | TRBV7-3 | NA | TRBJ2-2 | NA
TGTGCCAGCAGTTACTCTACAGGAGCCGAGCAGTACTTC | CASSYSTGAEQYF | TRBV6-5 | NA | TRBJ2-7 | NA
TGTGCCAGTAGTATAAACGGCGAGATCCACTATGGCTACACCTTC | CASSINGEIHYGYTF | TRBV19 | NA | TRBJ1-2 | NA